Listed below are T cell receptor beta chains from one sample, sequenced in a study of T-cell memory formation after mild COVID-19. MiXCR was run by TCRdb on the 5' RACE reads, yielding one entry per CDR3 protein. The table has 400,000 to 500,000 distinct CDR3 sequences, more than 15% seen once. Material for sequencing was PBMCs or a T cell subset sorted from them (not recorded which). All receptors derive from a man between 18 and 29 years old who had mild COVID-19 (a few samples of this study predate the infection). Cell type and time point are not known. Both conserved end residues are part of each CDR3. The D gene is left open where the match is weak. For some rows the clone size is stated as once, few or many, or as a class when expanded; others skip it.

clone_size,v_call,j_call,d_call,cdr3_nt,cdr3_aa
many,TRBV3-1,TRBJ2-5,TRBD2,TGTGCCAGCAGCCAAGCGGGGGGGACTCAAGAGACCCAGTACTTC,CASSQAGGTQETQYF
-,TRBV6-6,TRBJ2-2,-,TGTGCCAGCAGTTACCCCGGTTTAGCCCAGGGTACCGGGGAGCTGTTTTTT,CASSYPGLAQGTGELFF
-,TRBV4-3,TRBJ1-5,-,TGCGCCAGCAGCCAAGATCGCCACCAGGACCAGCCCCAGCATTTT,CASSQDRHQDQPQHF
-,TRBV5-1,TRBJ1-6,-,TGCGCCAGCAGCTTGAACCGGGGACCAAATTCACCCCTCCACTTT,CASSLNRGPNSPLHF
-,TRBV7-6,TRBJ2-2,TRBD1,TGTGCCAGCAGCTTGAGTAGGGGACAGGCCTACACCGGGGAGCTGTTTTTT,CASSLSRGQAYTGELFF
few,TRBV29-1,TRBJ2-5,-,TGCAGCGTCCTCCCGGGACATCTTAAAGAGACCCAGTACTTC,CSVLPGHLKETQYF
-,TRBV12-3/TRBV12-4,TRBJ1-1,-,TGTGCCAGCACCAGAGAGATGAACACTGAAGCTTTCTTT,CASTREMNTEAFF
-,TRBV12-3/TRBV12-4,TRBJ2-1,-,TGTGCCAGCAGTTTACTCAGTATTAACAATGAGCAGTTCTTC,CASSLLSINNEQFF
-,TRBV5-5,TRBJ2-4,-,TGTGCCAGCTGTTCAACGGGGGCCGCTAAAAACATTCAGTACTTC,CASCSTGAAKNIQYF
-,TRBV19,TRBJ1-2,-,TGTGCCAGTAGTAGAGGACCACCGTATGGCTACACCTTC,CASSRGPPYGYTF
-,TRBV7-9,TRBJ1-2,-,TGTGCCAGCAGCCGTTCCGGGGCCGGTACTAACTATGGCTACACCTTC,CASSRSGAGTNYGYTF
-,TRBV7-2,TRBJ2-7,-,TGTGCCAGCAGCGCGCCTGGGGCCTACGAGCAGTACTTC,CASSAPGAYEQYF
-,TRBV25-1,TRBJ2-4,-,TGTGCCAGCAGTGGCCCCGGGGGAAGGGCCAAAAACATTCAGTACTTC,CASSGPGGRAKNIQYF
few,TRBV10-3,TRBJ1-2,-,TGTGCCATCACAGGGGCCGGCTATGGCTACACCTTC,CAITGAGYGYTF
-,TRBV12-3/TRBV12-4,TRBJ1-6,TRBD1,TGTGCCAGCAGTTTACAGGGGGGCCATTCACCCCTCCACTTT,CASSLQGGHSPLHF
few,TRBV4-3,TRBJ1-5,-,TGCGCCAGCAGCCAAGATAGGACAGAGTACAATCGGCCCCAGCATTTT,CASSQDRTEYNRPQHF
few,TRBV29-1,TRBJ2-7,-,TGCAGCGTTGTAATCGGGGGATCCGAGCAGTACTTC,CSVVIGGSEQYF
few,TRBV2,TRBJ2-2,-,TGTGCCAGCAGTCGACAGAACACCGGGGAGCTGTTTTTT,CASSRQNTGELFF
few,TRBV4-1,TRBJ2-3,-,TGCGCCAGCAGCCATGCCACGGACGCGGACCCCGCCGATACGCAGTATTTT,CASSHATDADPADTQYF
few,TRBV27,TRBJ1-5,TRBD1,TGTGCCAGCAGCGCGGACAGGGGGGATCAGCCCCAGCATTTT,CASSADRGDQPQHF
few,TRBV20-1,TRBJ2-1,TRBD2,TGCAGTGCTGGGACTAGCGGGGGCTACAATGAGCAGTTCTTC,CSAGTSGGYNEQFF
few,TRBV4-1,TRBJ2-3,-,TGCGCCAGCAGCCAGGACAGACAGGAGACCACAGATACGCAGTATTTT,CASSQDRQETTDTQYF
few,TRBV2,TRBJ2-1,TRBD2,TGTGCCAGCAGTGCGGGACTAGCGGGGACCTATGAGCAGTTCTTC,CASSAGLAGTYEQFF
-,TRBV10-3,TRBJ2-3,-,TGTGCCGCCACCCCGGGGGCGGCTGCGGGCACAGATACGCAGTATTTT,CAATPGAAAGTDTQYF
-,TRBV15,TRBJ1-4,-,TGTGCCACCAGCAGAAAGCCCCCCAGGGAGGGAGGTGAAAAACTGTTTTTT,CATSRKPPREGGEKLFF
many,TRBV5-1,TRBJ2-7,-,TGCGCCAGCAGAGGGGCCAGCTCCTACGAGCAGTACTTC,CASRGASSYEQYF
-,TRBV4-1,TRBJ2-1,TRBD2,TGCGCCAGCAGCCTGGGACTAGCGGGGGGGGACAATGAGCAGTTCTTC,CASSLGLAGGDNEQFF
-,TRBV4-3,TRBJ2-2,-,TGCGCCAGCAAACCCCTAGTGGGGGCCGGGGAGCTGTTTTTT,CASKPLVGAGELFF
-,TRBV2,TRBJ2-3,TRBD2,TGTGCCAGGAGTCTAGCGGGGGGGAAGGATACGCAGTATTTT,CARSLAGGKDTQYF
-,TRBV7-2,TRBJ2-2,-,TGTGCCAGCAGCTTGCAGGGGGGGTATACCGGGGAGCTGTTTTTT,CASSLQGGYTGELFF
-,TRBV7-9,TRBJ1-2,-,TGTGCCAGCAGCTTACAGGGATGGGATGGCTACACCTTC,CASSLQGWDGYTF
few,TRBV7-9,TRBJ2-5,TRBD2,TGTGCCAGCAGCGGGTCCAGACTAGCGGAGTTAGAGACCCAGTACTTC,CASSGSRLAELETQYF
few,TRBV7-2,TRBJ2-1,TRBD2,TGTGCCAGCAGCTTATTCGGGGGGGCTTCGGCGAATGAGCAGTTCTTC,CASSLFGGASANEQFF
few,TRBV5-1,TRBJ2-5,TRBD2,TGCGCCAGCAGCTTGGAATCTAGCGGGGAAGAGACCCAGTACTTC,CASSLESSGEETQYF
-,TRBV20-1,TRBJ2-2,-,TGCAGTGCTAGGTCGTACACAGGGTTAAACACCGGGGAGCTGTTTTTT,CSARSYTGLNTGELFF
many,TRBV30,TRBJ2-7,-,TGTGCCTGGAGTGACTCCTACGAGCAGTACTTC,CAWSDSYEQYF
-,TRBV2,TRBJ2-1,-,TGTGCCAGCAGGGGAACAGACGGCTCCGTCCAGGTCCCCCAGTTCTTC,CASRGTDGSVQVPQFF
-,TRBV5-1,TRBJ2-5,-,TGCGCCAGCAGCTTGATTTCCGGGTTGCAAGAGACCCAGTACTTC,CASSLISGLQETQYF
few,TRBV7-9,TRBJ2-1,-,TGTGCCAGCAGCTTAGTTCGCCCCAGAGGCTCCTACAATGAGCAGTTCTTC,CASSLVRPRGSYNEQFF
-,TRBV5-1,TRBJ2-5,TRBD1,TGCGCCAGCAGCCAGGGGACAGTCCCTCAAGAGACCCAGTACTTC,CASSQGTVPQETQYF
few,TRBV12-3/TRBV12-4,TRBJ1-5,-,TGTGCCAGCAGTTTCACAGGGAATTATCAGCCCCAGCATTTT,CASSFTGNYQPQHF
-,TRBV20-1,TRBJ2-2,-,TGCAGTGCCCCCGGGCCAGGGGTGAACACCGGGGAGCTGTTTTTT,CSAPGPGVNTGELFF
-,TRBV20-1,TRBJ2-7,-,TGCAGTGCGAAACCGGGACCGACCTACGAGCAGTACTTC,CSAKPGPTYEQYF